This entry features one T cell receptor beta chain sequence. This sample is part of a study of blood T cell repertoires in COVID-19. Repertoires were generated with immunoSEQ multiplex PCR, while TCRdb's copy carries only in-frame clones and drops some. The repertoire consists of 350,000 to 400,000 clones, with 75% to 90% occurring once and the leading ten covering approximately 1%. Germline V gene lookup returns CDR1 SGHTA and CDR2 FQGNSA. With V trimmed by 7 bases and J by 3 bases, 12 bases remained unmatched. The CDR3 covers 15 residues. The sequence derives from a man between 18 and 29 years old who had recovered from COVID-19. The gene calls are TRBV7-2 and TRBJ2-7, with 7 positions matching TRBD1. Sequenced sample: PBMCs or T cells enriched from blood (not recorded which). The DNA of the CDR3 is TGTGCCAGCAACTCACACCCAGGGGGACACTACGAGCAGTACTTC. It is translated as CASNSHPGGHYEQYF.